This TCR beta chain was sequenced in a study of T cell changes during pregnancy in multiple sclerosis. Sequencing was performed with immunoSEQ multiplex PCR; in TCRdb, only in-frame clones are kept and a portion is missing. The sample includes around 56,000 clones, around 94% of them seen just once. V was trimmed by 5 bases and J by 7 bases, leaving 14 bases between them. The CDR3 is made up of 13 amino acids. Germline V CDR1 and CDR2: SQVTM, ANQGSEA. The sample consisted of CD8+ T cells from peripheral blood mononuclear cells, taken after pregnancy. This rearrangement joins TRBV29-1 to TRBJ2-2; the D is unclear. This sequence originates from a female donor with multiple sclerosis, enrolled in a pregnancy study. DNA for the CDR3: TGCAGCGTTTGGCCCGTTACGGGCGGGGAGCTGTTTTTT. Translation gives CSVWPVTGGELFF.